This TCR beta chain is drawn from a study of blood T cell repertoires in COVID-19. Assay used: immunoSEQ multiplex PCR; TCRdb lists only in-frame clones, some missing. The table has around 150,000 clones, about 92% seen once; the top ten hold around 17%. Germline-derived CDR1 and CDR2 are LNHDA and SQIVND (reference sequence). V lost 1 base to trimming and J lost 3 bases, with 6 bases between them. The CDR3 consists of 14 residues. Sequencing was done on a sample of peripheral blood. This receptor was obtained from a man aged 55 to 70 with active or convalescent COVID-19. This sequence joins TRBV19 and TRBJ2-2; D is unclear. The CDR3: CASSIGADTGELFF. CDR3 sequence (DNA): TGTGCCAGTAGTATAGGCGCCGACACCGGGGAGCTGTTTTTT.